Listed below are T cell receptor beta chains from one sample, sequenced in a study of blood T cell repertoires in COVID-19. TCRdb's copy holds only in-frame clones and misses some; the assay was immunoSEQ multiplex PCR. Of 110,000 to 150,000 clones listed, around 88% are singletons. Sequenced material: peripheral blood. The receptors originated from a man aged 55 to 70 with active or convalescent COVID-19. CDR3s leave out the opening cysteine and the closing phenylalanine or tryptophan. The order of the fields is V gene, clone size, J gene, CDR3 protein. Clone size is shown for a subset of rows, as once, few, many or a class of expanded clone.

TRBV6-1,-,TRBJ1-3,ASSESQGSGNTIY
TRBV14,-,TRBJ1-1,ASSETFNTEAF
TRBV2,-,TRBJ2-5,ASSRDSKGTQY
TRBV28,once,TRBJ2-7,ASSFKGASSYEQY
TRBV28,-,TRBJ2-1,ASSTRQSFYNEQF
TRBV6-2/TRBV6-3,-,TRBJ2-1,ASSKSGGYNEQF
TRBV19,-,TRBJ1-4,ASTRGQANEKLF
TRBV5-6,-,TRBJ1-2,ASSPRQDGYT
TRBV30,once,TRBJ1-5,AWSVRVGGAGQPQH
TRBV18,-,TRBJ1-2,ASSPPTGESIHGYT
TRBV3-1/TRBV3-2,-,TRBJ2-7,ASSQSGGSYEQY
TRBV6-2/TRBV6-3,-,TRBJ1-3,ASSYSRDKGNTIY
TRBV30,-,TRBJ2-2,AWSVHLAGDPTGELF
TRBV4-2,-,TRBJ2-2,ASSQVATHTGELF
TRBV7-6,-,TRBJ2-7,ASSPGGSYEQY
TRBV24-1,-,TRBJ2-7,ATSVGGPRVPTGEQY
TRBV6-1,-,TRBJ1-3,ASSDLGTGSGNTIY
TRBV9,-,TRBJ2-1,ASSVEGQGGNEQF
TRBV5-1,-,TRBJ2-3,ASSGGDSTDTQY
TRBV19,-,TRBJ1-2,ASSILGTPINYGYT
TRBV29-1,-,TRBJ2-1,SGRDRASYNEQF
TRBV5-1,-,TRBJ2-4,ASSSPTREGKNIQY
TRBV6-5,-,TRBJ2-3,ASSYPGLDTQY
TRBV9,few,TRBJ2-7,ASSYSPSDEQY
TRBV30,-,TRBJ1-6,AWTLGGDNSPLH
TRBV28,-,TRBJ2-7,ASWDRSSYEQY
TRBV9,-,TRBJ1-4,ASSARDRHEKLF
TRBV13,-,TRBJ2-6,ASSFLANVLT
TRBV5-1,-,TRBJ1-5,ASSLGANQPQH
TRBV3-1/TRBV3-2,-,TRBJ1-2,ASSPWDRSGIADGYT
TRBV3-1/TRBV3-2,-,TRBJ2-7,ASSTGLAYEQY
TRBV6-2/TRBV6-3,-,TRBJ1-1,ASSNGGKGSEAF
TRBV4-1,once,TRBJ1-6,ASSHSGQGATNSPLH
TRBV3-1/TRBV3-2,once,TRBJ1-2,ASSLSGRDDGYT
TRBV7-2,-,TRBJ2-1,ASSEQYYNEQF
TRBV30,once,TRBJ1-3,AWSGGQFGTIY
TRBV5-6,-,TRBJ2-1,ASSVMGQGSSYNEQF
TRBV28,-,TRBJ1-2,ASSLHRGPGYGYT
TRBV21-1,-,TRBJ2-2,ASSKLGTEQRSNTGELF
TRBV7-6,-,TRBJ2-7,ASSPSGSNEQY
TRBV5-6,-,TRBJ1-1,ASSPQDRMNTEAF
TRBV10-3,-,TRBJ1-5,AISESNARGFNQPQH
TRBV7-6,-,TRBJ1-2,ASGPGTGTGSYGYT
TRBV12-5,-,TRBJ2-1,ASAQYNEQF
TRBV4-1,-,TRBJ1-2,ASSQLTGDFNYGYT
TRBV19,-,TRBJ2-5,ASSTQAQETQY
TRBV29-1,-,TRBJ2-3,SVEVQGSDTQY
TRBV3-1/TRBV3-2,once,TRBJ2-7,ASSYRTSGYEQY